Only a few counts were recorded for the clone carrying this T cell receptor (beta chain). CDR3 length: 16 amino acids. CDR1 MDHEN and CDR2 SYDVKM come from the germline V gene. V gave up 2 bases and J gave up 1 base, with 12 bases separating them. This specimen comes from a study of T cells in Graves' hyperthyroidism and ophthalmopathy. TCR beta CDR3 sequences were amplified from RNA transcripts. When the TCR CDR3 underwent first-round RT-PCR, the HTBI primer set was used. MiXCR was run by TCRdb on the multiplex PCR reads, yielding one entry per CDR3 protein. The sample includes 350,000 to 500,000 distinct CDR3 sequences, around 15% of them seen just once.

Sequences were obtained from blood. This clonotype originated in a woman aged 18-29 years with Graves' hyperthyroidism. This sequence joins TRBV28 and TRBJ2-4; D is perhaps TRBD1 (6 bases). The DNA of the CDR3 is TGTGCCAGCAGTTTAACGGGACAATTTGCCAAAAACATTCAGTACTTC. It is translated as CASSLTGQFAKNIQYF.